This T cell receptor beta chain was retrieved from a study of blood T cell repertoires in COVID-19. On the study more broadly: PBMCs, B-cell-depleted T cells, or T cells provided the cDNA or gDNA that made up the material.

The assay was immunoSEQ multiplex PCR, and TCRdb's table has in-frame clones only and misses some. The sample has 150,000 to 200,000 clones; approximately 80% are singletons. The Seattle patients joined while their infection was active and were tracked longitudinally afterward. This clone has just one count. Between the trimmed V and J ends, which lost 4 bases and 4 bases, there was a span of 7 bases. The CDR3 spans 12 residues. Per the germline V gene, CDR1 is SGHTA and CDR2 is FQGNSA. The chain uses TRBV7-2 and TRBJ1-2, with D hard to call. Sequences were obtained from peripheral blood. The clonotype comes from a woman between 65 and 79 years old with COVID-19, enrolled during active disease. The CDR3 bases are TGTGCCAGCAGCTCAGACTTCTATGGCTACACCTTC. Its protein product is CASSSDFYGYTF.